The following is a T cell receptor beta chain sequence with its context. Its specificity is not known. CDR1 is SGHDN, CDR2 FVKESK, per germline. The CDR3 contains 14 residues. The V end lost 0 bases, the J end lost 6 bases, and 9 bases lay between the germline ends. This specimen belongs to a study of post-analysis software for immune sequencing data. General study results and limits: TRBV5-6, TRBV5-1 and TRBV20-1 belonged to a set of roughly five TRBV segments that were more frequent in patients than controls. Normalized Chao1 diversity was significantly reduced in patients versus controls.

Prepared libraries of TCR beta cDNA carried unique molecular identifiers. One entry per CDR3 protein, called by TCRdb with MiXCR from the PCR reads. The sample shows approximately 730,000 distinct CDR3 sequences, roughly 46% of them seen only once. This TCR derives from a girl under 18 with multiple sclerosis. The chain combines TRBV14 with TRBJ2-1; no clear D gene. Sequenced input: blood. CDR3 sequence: CASSQEHAPNEQFF. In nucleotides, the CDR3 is TGTGCCAGCAGCCAAGAACACGCCCCCAATGAGCAGTTCTTC. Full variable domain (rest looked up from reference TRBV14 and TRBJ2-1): EAGVTQFPSHSVIEKGQTVTLRCDPISGHDNLYWYRRVMGKEIKFLLHFVKESKQDESGMPNNRFLAERTGGTYSTLKVQPAELEDSGVYFCASSQEHAPNEQFFGPGTRLTVL.